Listed below are T cell receptor beta chains from one sample, sequenced in a study of patients and donors after allogeneic stem cell transplantation. TCRdb itself ran the RT-PCR reads through MiXCR, one entry per CDR3 protein. The repertoire holds 400,000 to 450,000 distinct CDR3 sequences, with more than 15% as singletons. The sample consisted of blood, either unsorted or a sorted T cell fraction (not recorded which). These TCRs come from a human donor who was either an allogeneic HSCT recipient or a stem cell or donor lymphocyte infusion donor (not recorded which). It is not recorded whose cells these are; they may come from a transplant donor. CDR3s include the opening cysteine and the closing phenylalanine or tryptophan. The D gene is left open where the match is weak. Not all rows give a size; the values are once, few, many and, for expanded clones, a class.

clone_size: -; d_call: TRBD1; v_call: TRBV4-1; j_call: TRBJ2-7; cdr3_nt: TGCGCCAGCAGCCTAAGGGACAGGGTTGCGTACGAGCAGTACTTC; cdr3_aa: CASSLRDRVAYEQYF
clone_size: few; d_call: -; v_call: TRBV5-6; j_call: TRBJ2-1; cdr3_nt: TGTGCCAGCAGCTTTATGGACGGGCTAGCTTTTCCTGAGCAGTTCTTC; cdr3_aa: CASSFMDGLAFPEQFF
clone_size: -; d_call: -; v_call: TRBV12-3/TRBV12-4; j_call: TRBJ2-7; cdr3_nt: TGTGCCAGCAGTTTATTTATGACTTCCTACGAGCAGTACTTC; cdr3_aa: CASSLFMTSYEQYF
clone_size: -; d_call: TRBD2; v_call: TRBV20-1; j_call: TRBJ2-1; cdr3_nt: TGCAGTGCTAGAAGGGTTGGCGGGGGGAACTACAATGAGCAGTTCTTC; cdr3_aa: CSARRVGGGNYNEQFF
clone_size: -; d_call: -; v_call: TRBV2; j_call: TRBJ1-6; cdr3_nt: TGTGCCAGCAGTGAAGAACAGGGTTGGAATTCACCCCTCCACTTT; cdr3_aa: CASSEEQGWNSPLHF
clone_size: -; d_call: TRBD1; v_call: TRBV5-1; j_call: TRBJ1-6; cdr3_nt: TGCGCCAGCAGCTTGGCTGATGGGACAGGTCGTTCACCCCTCCACTTT; cdr3_aa: CASSLADGTGRSPLHF
clone_size: -; d_call: TRBD1; v_call: TRBV11-3; j_call: TRBJ1-3; cdr3_nt: TGTGCCAGCAGCACCGGGACAGCCGGAAACACCATATATTTT; cdr3_aa: CASSTGTAGNTIYF
clone_size: -; d_call: -; v_call: TRBV10-3; j_call: TRBJ1-1; cdr3_nt: TGTGCCATCAGTGAAGGTATCCGTAATGAAGCTTTCTTT; cdr3_aa: CAISEGIRNEAFF
clone_size: -; d_call: TRBD1; v_call: TRBV7-9; j_call: TRBJ2-2; cdr3_nt: TGTGCCAGCAGCTTAGAAGGGGGCGGCACCGGGGAGCTGTTTTTT; cdr3_aa: CASSLEGGGTGELFF
clone_size: many; d_call: -; v_call: TRBV12-3/TRBV12-4; j_call: TRBJ2-7; cdr3_nt: TGTGCCAGCAGTTTAAGTACACCCTACGAGCAGTACTTC; cdr3_aa: CASSLSTPYEQYF
clone_size: -; d_call: -; v_call: TRBV20-1; j_call: TRBJ1-6; cdr3_nt: TGCAGTGCTAGGCCCTTTCTGAGCTCCTATAATTCACCCCTCCACTTT; cdr3_aa: CSARPFLSSYNSPLHF
clone_size: few; d_call: -; v_call: TRBV5-5; j_call: TRBJ2-7; cdr3_nt: TGTGCCAGCAGCTTGGAGTGGCAGTCCAACGAGCAGTACTTC; cdr3_aa: CASSLEWQSNEQYF
clone_size: -; d_call: -; v_call: TRBV20-1; j_call: TRBJ2-5; cdr3_nt: TGCAGTGCTGGGCCTGGCGGAGGGATCGGGGCGCGGGAGACCCAGTACTTC; cdr3_aa: CSAGPGGGIGARETQYF
clone_size: -; d_call: -; v_call: TRBV4-1; j_call: TRBJ2-1; cdr3_nt: TGCGCCAGCAGCCAACTGATGGGGAGCATATTCAATGAGCAGTTCTTC; cdr3_aa: CASSQLMGSIFNEQFF
clone_size: few; d_call: TRBD1; v_call: TRBV6-1; j_call: TRBJ2-7; cdr3_nt: TGTGCCAGCGCCGGGACAGGGATTTCCTACGAGCAGTACTTC; cdr3_aa: CASAGTGISYEQYF
clone_size: -; d_call: -; v_call: TRBV5-1; j_call: TRBJ2-7; cdr3_nt: TGCGCCAGCAGAGCAGGAAGGTACGAGCAGTACTTC; cdr3_aa: CASRAGRYEQYF
clone_size: few; d_call: TRBD1; v_call: TRBV9; j_call: TRBJ2-5; cdr3_nt: TGTGCCAGTGGACAGGGCCGGTACCAAGAGACCCAGTACTTC; cdr3_aa: CASGQGRYQETQYF
clone_size: -; d_call: -; v_call: TRBV6-4; j_call: TRBJ2-1; cdr3_nt: TGTGCCAGCAGTGAAGAACTAGTGGCCAATGAGCAGTTCTTC; cdr3_aa: CASSEELVANEQFF
clone_size: -; d_call: -; v_call: TRBV25-1; j_call: TRBJ2-7; cdr3_nt: TGTGCCAGCAGTCCGGGACATGTCAGCTCCTACGAGCAGTACTTC; cdr3_aa: CASSPGHVSSYEQYF
clone_size: -; d_call: TRBD2; v_call: TRBV27; j_call: TRBJ2-4; cdr3_nt: TGTGCCAGCCGCACGGCGGGGGAAGCCAAAAACATTCAGTACTTC; cdr3_aa: CASRTAGEAKNIQYF
clone_size: many; d_call: TRBD1; v_call: TRBV7-9; j_call: TRBJ1-4; cdr3_nt: TGTGCCAGCAGCGCTATACCGGGACAGGGTGTGGAAAAACTGTTTTTT; cdr3_aa: CASSAIPGQGVEKLFF
clone_size: -; d_call: -; v_call: TRBV6-5; j_call: TRBJ1-5; cdr3_nt: TGTGCCAGCAGTTACCGACAGTCTCATCAGCCCCAGCATTTT; cdr3_aa: CASSYRQSHQPQHF
clone_size: many; d_call: TRBD2; v_call: TRBV7-3; j_call: TRBJ2-5; cdr3_nt: TGTGCCAGCAGCAGAGGCGGGAGGACTCAAGAGACCCAGTACTTC; cdr3_aa: CASSRGGRTQETQYF
clone_size: -; d_call: -; v_call: TRBV19; j_call: TRBJ1-1; cdr3_nt: TGTGCCAGTACCGCTAGGGGGGACACTGAAGCTTTCTTT; cdr3_aa: CASTARGDTEAFF
clone_size: few; d_call: TRBD2; v_call: TRBV7-7; j_call: TRBJ2-7; cdr3_nt: TGTGCCAGCAGCCCTAGCGGGATCGACGAGCAGTACTTC; cdr3_aa: CASSPSGIDEQYF
clone_size: -; d_call: TRBD2; v_call: TRBV6-1; j_call: TRBJ2-7; cdr3_nt: TGTGCCAGCAGTGAAGGGGGAGCGGGAGGGTACGAGCAGTACTTC; cdr3_aa: CASSEGGAGGYEQYF
clone_size: -; d_call: TRBD1; v_call: TRBV7-2; j_call: TRBJ2-7; cdr3_nt: TGTGCCAGCAGCCACCGGGACAGGGTTGTCGAGCAGTACTTC; cdr3_aa: CASSHRDRVVEQYF
clone_size: -; d_call: -; v_call: TRBV6-5; j_call: TRBJ2-1; cdr3_nt: TGTGCCAGCAGTTACTACGCGGGACACCGGTTCAATGAGCAGTTCTTC; cdr3_aa: CASSYYAGHRFNEQFF
clone_size: -; d_call: -; v_call: TRBV5-1; j_call: TRBJ2-7; cdr3_nt: TGCGCCAGCAGCTTCTCTCAGGAGGGAGACGGCTACGAGCAGTACTTC; cdr3_aa: CASSFSQEGDGYEQYF
clone_size: few; d_call: -; v_call: TRBV20-1; j_call: TRBJ2-3; cdr3_nt: TGCAGTGCTAGAGATGAGGGCCTCTCATTCACAGATACGCAGTATTTT; cdr3_aa: CSARDEGLSFTDTQYF
clone_size: many; d_call: TRBD1; v_call: TRBV2; j_call: TRBJ1-2; cdr3_nt: TGTGCCAGCAGGAGGGGACAGGGAGGCTACACCTTC; cdr3_aa: CASRRGQGGYTF
clone_size: -; d_call: TRBD2; v_call: TRBV20-1; j_call: TRBJ2-2; cdr3_nt: TGCAGTGCTAGGTCCGCGGGAGGGGGTCACACCGGGGAGCTGTTTTTT; cdr3_aa: CSARSAGGGHTGELFF
clone_size: -; d_call: -; v_call: TRBV15; j_call: TRBJ1-1; cdr3_nt: TGTGCCACCAGCAGACGGCTGAACACTGAAGCTTTCTTT; cdr3_aa: CATSRRLNTEAFF
clone_size: many; d_call: -; v_call: TRBV9; j_call: TRBJ2-1; cdr3_nt: TGTGCCAGCAGCTTTCGGTCGAGCTCCTACAATGAGCAGTTCTTC; cdr3_aa: CASSFRSSSYNEQFF
clone_size: few; d_call: -; v_call: TRBV6-2/TRBV6-3; j_call: TRBJ1-1; cdr3_nt: TGTGCCAGCAGTTACTCGTTGCGGAACACTGAAGCTTTCTTT; cdr3_aa: CASSYSLRNTEAFF
clone_size: -; d_call: -; v_call: TRBV6-1; j_call: TRBJ2-6; cdr3_nt: TGTGCCAGCACGAGGGACCCTGGGGCCAACGTCCTGACTTTC; cdr3_aa: CASTRDPGANVLTF
clone_size: -; d_call: -; v_call: TRBV4-1; j_call: TRBJ1-6; cdr3_nt: TGCGCCAGCAGCCAAGGAGAAGGACAAACTAATTCACCCCTCCACTTT; cdr3_aa: CASSQGEGQTNSPLHF
clone_size: few; d_call: -; v_call: TRBV7-3; j_call: TRBJ2-1; cdr3_nt: TGTGCCAGCAGCTTCGCCAGGGAGCATGAGCAGTTCTTC; cdr3_aa: CASSFAREHEQFF
clone_size: many; d_call: -; v_call: TRBV29-1; j_call: TRBJ2-5; cdr3_nt: TGCAGCACAAGACCCCAGCCCAGGCACCTCCAAGAGACCCAGTACTTC; cdr3_aa: CSTRPQPRHLQETQYF
clone_size: few; d_call: -; v_call: TRBV30; j_call: TRBJ2-5; cdr3_nt: TGTGCCTGGAGTGGGGGACAACAGGAGACCCAGTACTTC; cdr3_aa: CAWSGGQQETQYF
clone_size: -; d_call: -; v_call: TRBV5-1; j_call: TRBJ2-3; cdr3_nt: TGCGCCAGCAGCTGGACCTTAAGGGATACGCAGTATTTT; cdr3_aa: CASSWTLRDTQYF
clone_size: -; d_call: -; v_call: TRBV2; j_call: TRBJ1-4; cdr3_nt: TGTGCCAGCAGTCCAGGGGCGATAAATGAAAAACTGTTTTTT; cdr3_aa: CASSPGAINEKLFF
clone_size: few; d_call: TRBD2; v_call: TRBV19; j_call: TRBJ2-7; cdr3_nt: TGTGCCAGTAGTAGGGGAGGGTTCTACGAGCAGTACTTC; cdr3_aa: CASSRGGFYEQYF
clone_size: -; d_call: -; v_call: TRBV6-1; j_call: TRBJ2-5; cdr3_nt: TGTGCCAGCACAACCTCGGACTACCAGGCGGGAGAGACCCAGTACTTC; cdr3_aa: CASTTSDYQAGETQYF
clone_size: -; d_call: TRBD1; v_call: TRBV24-1; j_call: TRBJ2-5; cdr3_nt: TGTGCCACCAGCACCAGGGGGCTTCAAGAGACCCAGTACTTC; cdr3_aa: CATSTRGLQETQYF
clone_size: -; d_call: -; v_call: TRBV5-5; j_call: TRBJ1-1; cdr3_nt: TGTGCCAGCAGCAATCAGGGCTCTGAAGCTTTCTTT; cdr3_aa: CASSNQGSEAFF
clone_size: -; d_call: -; v_call: TRBV3-1; j_call: TRBJ1-1; cdr3_nt: TGTGCCAGCAGCCAAGGACACAGAAACACTGAAGCTTTCTTT; cdr3_aa: CASSQGHRNTEAFF
clone_size: -; d_call: TRBD1; v_call: TRBV5-6; j_call: TRBJ1-1; cdr3_nt: TGTGCCAGCAGCTTGGTTTGGACAGGGACGAACACTGAAGCTTTCTTT; cdr3_aa: CASSLVWTGTNTEAFF
clone_size: few; d_call: -; v_call: TRBV24-1; j_call: TRBJ2-3; cdr3_nt: TGTGCCACCGGAAAACAGGGTCTAGATACGCAGTATTTT; cdr3_aa: CATGKQGLDTQYF
clone_size: -; d_call: -; v_call: TRBV2; j_call: TRBJ1-1; cdr3_nt: TGTGCCAGCAGTGGAAGGGGGGCGCAGGTTGGAGCTTTCTTT; cdr3_aa: CASSGRGAQVGAFF
clone_size: -; d_call: TRBD1; v_call: TRBV5-1; j_call: TRBJ1-1; cdr3_nt: TGCGCCAGCAGCCTTCAGGGGGCAGGTGAAGCTTTCTTT; cdr3_aa: CASSLQGAGEAFF
clone_size: -; d_call: -; v_call: TRBV30; j_call: TRBJ2-1; cdr3_nt: TGTGCCTGGAAGGAATGGAATTATGATGAGCAGTTCTTC; cdr3_aa: CAWKEWNYDEQFF
clone_size: few; d_call: -; v_call: TRBV7-9; j_call: TRBJ1-5; cdr3_nt: TGTGCCAGCAGCTTTGGGGAACCGCCCCAGCATTTT; cdr3_aa: CASSFGEPPQHF
clone_size: few; d_call: TRBD2; v_call: TRBV4-1; j_call: TRBJ2-3; cdr3_nt: TGCGCCAGCAGCCAAGATAATGGGGGAGGGTCCGCAGATACGCAGTATTTT; cdr3_aa: CASSQDNGGGSADTQYF
clone_size: few; d_call: TRBD1; v_call: TRBV6-5; j_call: TRBJ1-2; cdr3_nt: TGTGCCAGCAGTTCGGGACAGGTACAGATCTATGGCTACACCTTC; cdr3_aa: CASSSGQVQIYGYTF
clone_size: -; d_call: -; v_call: TRBV24-1; j_call: TRBJ2-3; cdr3_nt: TGTGCCACCAGTGACCGAATCACAGATACGCAGTATTTT; cdr3_aa: CATSDRITDTQYF